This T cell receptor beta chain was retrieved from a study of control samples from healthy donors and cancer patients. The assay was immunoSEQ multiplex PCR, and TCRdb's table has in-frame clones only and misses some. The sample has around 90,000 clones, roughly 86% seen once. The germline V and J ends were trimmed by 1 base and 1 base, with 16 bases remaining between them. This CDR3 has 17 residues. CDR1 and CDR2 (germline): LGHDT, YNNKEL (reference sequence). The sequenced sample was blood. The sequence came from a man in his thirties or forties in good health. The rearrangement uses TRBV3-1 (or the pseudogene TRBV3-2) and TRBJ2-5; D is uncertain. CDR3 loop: CASSQGSPNGFQETQYF. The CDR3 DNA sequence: TGTGCCAGCAGCCAAGGGTCCCCTAACGGCTTCCAAGAGACCCAGTACTTC.